The 3 T cell receptor beta chains given below trace back to one sample, sequenced in a study of blood T cell repertoires in COVID-19. Profiled with immunoSEQ multiplex PCR; TCRdb holds only in-frame clones, not every one. The data hold approximately 320,000 clones, with approximately 88% observed a single time. Sequenced material: PBMCs or T cells enriched from blood (not recorded which). Receptor source: a woman aged 18-30 years who had recovered from COVID-19.

Written as DNA, the CDR3 is TGTGCCTGGAGTGTATCCAGGGTGTTATATGGCTACACCTTC. Translation: CAWSVSRVLYGYTF. The J gene is TRBJ1-2, the V gene TRBV30; D might be TRBD1 (5 bases). The CDR3 covers 14 residues. Germline loops: CDR1 GTSNPN, CDR2 SVGIG (reference sequence). V lost 0 bases and J 5 bases, leaving 13 bases between the germline ends.

The gene calls are TRBV4-3 and TRBJ2-2, with TRBD2 matching 8 bases. In germline, CDR1 is LGHNA, CDR2 YSLEER. V trimming: 1 base; J trimming: 3 bases; junction bases outside the gene matches: 4. The CDR3 totals 16 residues. The CDR3 here is CASSQGTSRDTGELFF. CDR3 bases: TGCGCCAGCAGCCAAGGGACTAGCAGGGACACCGGGGAGCTGTTTTTT.

This chain uses TRBV5-6 with TRBJ2-7, with D maybe TRBD2 (6 bases). Germline lookup yields CDR1 SGHDT and CDR2 YYEEEE. The V end was cut by 2 bases, the J end by 0 bases, with 12 bases between. The CDR3 consists of 15 residues. The CDR3 sequence: CASSFFWRDSYEQYF. CDR3 nucleotide sequence: TGTGCCAGCAGCTTCTTTTGGAGGGACTCCTACGAGCAGTACTTC.